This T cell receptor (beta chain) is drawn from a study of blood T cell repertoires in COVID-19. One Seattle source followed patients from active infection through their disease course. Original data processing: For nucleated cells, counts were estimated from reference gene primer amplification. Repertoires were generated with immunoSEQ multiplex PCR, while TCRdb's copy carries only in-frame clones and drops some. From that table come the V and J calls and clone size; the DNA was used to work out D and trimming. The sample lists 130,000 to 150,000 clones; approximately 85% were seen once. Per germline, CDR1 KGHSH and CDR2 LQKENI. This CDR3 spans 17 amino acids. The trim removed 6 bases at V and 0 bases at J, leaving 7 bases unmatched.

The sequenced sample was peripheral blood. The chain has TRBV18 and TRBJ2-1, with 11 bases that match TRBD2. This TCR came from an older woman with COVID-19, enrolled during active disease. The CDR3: CASSLAGGISSYNEQFF. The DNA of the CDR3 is TGTGCCAGCTCTCTAGCGGGGGGTATAAGCTCCTACAATGAGCAGTTCTTC. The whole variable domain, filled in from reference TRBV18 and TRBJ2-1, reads NAGVMQNPRHLVRRRGQEARLRCSPMKGHSHVYWYRQLPEEGLKFMVYLQKENIIDESGMPKERFSAEFPKEGPSILRIQQVVRGDSAAYFCASSLAGGISSYNEQFFGPGTRLTVL.